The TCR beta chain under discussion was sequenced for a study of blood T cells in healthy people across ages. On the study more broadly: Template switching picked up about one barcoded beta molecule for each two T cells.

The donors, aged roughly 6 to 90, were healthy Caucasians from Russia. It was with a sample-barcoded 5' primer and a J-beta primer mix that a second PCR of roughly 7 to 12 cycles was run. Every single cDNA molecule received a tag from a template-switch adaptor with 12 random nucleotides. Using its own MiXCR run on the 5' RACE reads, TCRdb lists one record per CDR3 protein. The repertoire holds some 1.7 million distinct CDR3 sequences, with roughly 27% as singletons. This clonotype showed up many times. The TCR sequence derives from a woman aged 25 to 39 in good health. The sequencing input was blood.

The CDR3 reads CASSSGGDPFWGYTF. CDR3 nucleotide sequence: TGTGCCAGCAGCTCGGGGGGAGACCCCTTTTGGGGCTACACCTTC. This chain connects TRBV5-5 to TRBJ1-2; tentative D call: TRBD1 (5 bases). This CDR3 spans 15 amino acids. Trimming removed 3 bases at V and 8 bases at J, with 20 bases between. The germline V gene has CDR1 SGHKS and CDR2 YYEKEE (reference sequence).